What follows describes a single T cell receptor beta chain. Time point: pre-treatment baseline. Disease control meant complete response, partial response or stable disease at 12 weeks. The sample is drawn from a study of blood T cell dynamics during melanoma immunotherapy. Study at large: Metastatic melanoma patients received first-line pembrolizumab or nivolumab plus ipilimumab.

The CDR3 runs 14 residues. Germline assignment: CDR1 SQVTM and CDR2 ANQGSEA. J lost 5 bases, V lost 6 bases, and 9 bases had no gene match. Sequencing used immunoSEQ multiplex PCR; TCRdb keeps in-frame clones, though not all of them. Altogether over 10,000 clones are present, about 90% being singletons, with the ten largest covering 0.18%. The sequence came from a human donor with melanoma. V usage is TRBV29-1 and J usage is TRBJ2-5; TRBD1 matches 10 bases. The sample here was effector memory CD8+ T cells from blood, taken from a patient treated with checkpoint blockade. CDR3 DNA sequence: TGCAGCGTCCACCTGCCGGACAGGGGGGAGACCCAGTACTTC. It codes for CSVHLPDRGETQYF.